This T cell receptor beta chain is drawn from a study of blood T cells in healthy people across ages (dated by TCRdb to between 2015 and 2017). About the full investigation: Template switching captured roughly one uniquely barcoded TCR beta cDNA molecule per two T cells in model experiments. The donors were split into four age groups: young (average around 16 years), middle-aged (39), aged (around 67) and long-lived (roughly 86). Two additional independent replicas of 1 million unique cDNA reads from the same blood draw were analyzed for two donors (one aged 18 to 30 and one aged 80 or older). Donors of different ages were randomly distributed across sequencing lanes to avoid experimental bias. The study measured age-related changes in TCR beta repertoire diversity using deep sequencing normalized with unique cDNA molecular identifiers. The research as a whole found: Conclusive comparison of naive and antigen-experienced compartments was prevented by the profiling of bulk unsorted PBMCs. Observed TCR beta diversity per million T cells fell roughly linearly with age, and a significant reduction was already apparent by age roughly 40. Observed TCR beta diversity correlated strongly with the percentage of naive T cells measured by flow cytometry. Estimates of total diversity based on one million sequenced T cells were regarded as lower bounds and as underestimates. Compared with the aged group, the long-lived group had more naive CD4+ T cells, fewer expanded clones and increased TCR diversity, suggesting age selection. Donor CMV infection status was unknown, potentially confounding age-related changes in expanded clonotypes.

Donors were a few dozen systemically healthy Caucasian individuals from Russia aged roughly 6 to 90 years. Each donor gave roughly 9.5 milliliters of peripheral blood, collected into EDTA-treated Vacutainer tubes. Ficoll-Paque density-gradient centrifugation was used to isolate PBMCs, with at least 6.5 million per sample. Trizol reagent was used to extract total RNA from the PBMCs, yielding at least 6 micrograms per sample. The percentages of naive CD45RAhigh/CD27high T cells were determined by flow cytometry on a PBMC aliquot from every donor. With regard to this clonotype: What this receptor recognizes is not known. Base qualities were left out, and no much larger clone turns up one base away.

Libraries came from 5' RACE. Data came from an Illumina HiSeq 2500. A second PCR of roughly 7 to 11 cycles was performed with a sample-barcoded 5' primer and a J-beta primer mix. A template-switch 5' adaptor carrying 12 random nucleotides introduced a unique molecular identifier onto each TCR beta cDNA molecule. Each sample yielded at least 2.5 million CDR3-containing paired-end reads. All of the RNA was converted into first-strand cDNA using the Mint cDNA synthesis kit, with a TRBC-specific oligonucleotide serving as the primer. Following uracil-DNA glycosylase treatment, all cDNA underwent a first 18-cycle PCR with the universal primers M1SS and BC2_uni_R. Per the original workflow: Each sample was normalized by randomly selecting 1 million high-quality reads, each carrying a distinct molecular identifier. Instead of being binned into consensus sequences, reads that shared molecular identifiers were thrown out. CDR3 identification, clonotype clustering and error correction used MiTCR with a Q25 quality threshold and the strictest error-elimination algorithm. Lower-bound total TCR beta diversity was estimated with a nonparametric unseen species model using Euler transformation. TCRdb trimmed public reads at Q25 via fastp, called clones via MiXCR and kept in-frame beta chains. Each CDR3 protein gets just one entry, which takes the most common genes and DNA from the rows behind it. The V and J calls come from TCRdb's annotation, not from the publication. This sample gives around 990,000 distinct CDR3 sequences in total; less than 45% of them show up just once. Of the sample, approximately 14% is held by the ten largest clones.

Sequenced: blood. The clonotype comes from a man younger than 35 in good health.

Here is the DNA: TGTGCCAGCAGCTTAGGTGGCAGGATTAACTATGGCTACACCTTC. It translates to CASSLGGRINYGYTF. The chain is encoded by TRBV7-9 joined to TRBJ1-2, with the D gene uncertain. The junction carries 10 bases between V and J, which are trimmed by 1 base and 1 base respectively. The CDR3, cysteine through phenylalanine, is 15 amino acids long. Only the CDR3 part of the read is kept: 45 bases, read in frame from the first base. Based on the germline V gene (reference sequence), the CDR1 and CDR2 sequences are SEHNR and FQNEAQ.